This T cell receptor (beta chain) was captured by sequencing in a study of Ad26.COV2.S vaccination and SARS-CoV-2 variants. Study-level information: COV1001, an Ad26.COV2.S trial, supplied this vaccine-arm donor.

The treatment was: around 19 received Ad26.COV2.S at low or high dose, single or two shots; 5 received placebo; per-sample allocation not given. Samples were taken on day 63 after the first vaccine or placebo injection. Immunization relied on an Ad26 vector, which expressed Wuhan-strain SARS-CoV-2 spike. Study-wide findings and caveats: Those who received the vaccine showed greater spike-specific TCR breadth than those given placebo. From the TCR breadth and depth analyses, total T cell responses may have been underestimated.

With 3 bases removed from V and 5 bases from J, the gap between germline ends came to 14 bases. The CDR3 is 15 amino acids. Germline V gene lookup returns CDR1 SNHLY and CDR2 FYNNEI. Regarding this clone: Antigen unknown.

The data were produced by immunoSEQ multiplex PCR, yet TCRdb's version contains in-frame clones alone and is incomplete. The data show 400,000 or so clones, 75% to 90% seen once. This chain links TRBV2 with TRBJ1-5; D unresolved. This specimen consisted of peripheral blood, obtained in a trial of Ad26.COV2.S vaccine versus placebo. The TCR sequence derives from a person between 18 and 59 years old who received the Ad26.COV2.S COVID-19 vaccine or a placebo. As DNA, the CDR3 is TGTGCCAGCAGTGACCTCCCCGGCGGGGATCAGCCCCAGCATTTT. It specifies CASSDLPGGDQPQHF.